Listed below are T cell receptor beta chains from one sample, sequenced in a study of T cell responses to AZD1222 COVID-19 vaccine. Assay used: immunoSEQ multiplex PCR; TCRdb lists only in-frame clones, some missing. The sample contains approximately 50,000 clones, 70% to 90% of which appear only once. The material was peripheral blood, obtained 28 days after the second AZD1222 dose. Receptors originate from an adult who received the AZD1222 COVID-19 vaccine. Both conserved end residues are part of each CDR3. A D gene is named only where the DNA matches it firmly. Not every row has a clone size; where given, it reads once, few, many or a size class.

TRBJ2-5 | TRBV3-1/TRBV3-2 | - | - | CASSQPDWRGTQYF | TGTGCCAGCAGCCAACCCGACTGGCGGGGGACCCAGTACTTC
TRBJ1-2 | TRBV24-1 | - | once | CATSDLNDAGFDGYTF | TGTGCCACCAGTGATTTGAACGATGCAGGTTTCGATGGCTACACCTTC
TRBJ2-2 | TRBV18 | - | - | CASSPRGMYTGELFF | TGTGCCAGCTCACCACGGGGAATGTATACCGGGGAGCTGTTTTTT
TRBJ1-2 | TRBV2 | - | - | CASSEGQGWNYGYTF | TGTGCCAGCAGTGAGGGTCAAGGGTGGAACTATGGCTACACCTTC
TRBJ2-5 | TRBV5-1 | - | once | CASSPSGDQETQYF | TGCGCCAGCAGCCCCTCGGGCGACCAAGAGACCCAGTACTTC
TRBJ2-3 | TRBV5-6 | TRBD2 | - | CASTREGKRATQYF | TGTGCCAGCACCCGGGAGGGGAAGCGGGCTACGCAGTATTTT
TRBJ2-5 | TRBV29-1 | - | - | CSESDVEKTQYF | TGCAGCGAGTCAGACGTCGAGAAGACCCAGTACTTC
TRBJ2-3 | TRBV7-9 | TRBD2 | - | CASSEGLAEKGTQYF | TGTGCCAGCAGCGAGGGACTAGCGGAAAAGGGTACGCAGTATTTT
TRBJ1-3 | TRBV5-4 | - | - | CASSFQTSGNTIYF | TGTGCCAGCAGCTTTCAGACCTCTGGAAACACCATATATTTT
TRBJ1-6 | TRBV7-3 | TRBD1 | - | CASSRGTGDYNSPLHF | TGTGCCAGCAGCCGGGGGACAGGGGATTATAATTCACCCCTCCACTTT
TRBJ1-1 | TRBV3-1/TRBV3-2 | - | - | CASSLNTEAFF | TGTGCCAGCAGCCTGAACACTGAAGCTTTCTTT
TRBJ2-5 | TRBV7-2 | - | - | CASSPLGTQETQYF | TGTGCCAGCAGCCCCCTCGGGACTCAAGAGACCCAGTACTTC
TRBJ1-2 | TRBV6-2/TRBV6-3 | - | once | CASSYSKGGYTF | TGTGCCAGCAGTTACTCGAAAGGAGGCTACACCTTC
TRBJ2-2 | TRBV30 | - | - | CAWTSRQANTGELFF | TGTGCCTGGACGTCGCGGCAGGCGAACACCGGGGAGCTGTTTTTT
TRBJ1-1 | TRBV5-4 | - | - | CASSQRTHTEAFF | TGTGCCAGCAGCCAACGGACCCACACTGAAGCTTTCTTT
TRBJ1-1 | TRBV28 | TRBD1 | - | CASNLEGTGGVAFF | TGTGCCAGCAACCTTGAAGGGACAGGGGGCGTAGCTTTCTTT
TRBJ1-1 | TRBV7-9 | TRBD1 | - | CASRDRVATEAFF | TGTGCCAGCAGGGACAGGGTAGCCACTGAAGCTTTCTTT
TRBJ2-3 | TRBV6-4 | TRBD2 | - | CASSASGETDTQYF | TGTGCCAGCAGTGCTAGCGGGGAAACGGATACGCAGTATTTT
TRBJ1-2 | TRBV29-1 | - | - | CSVEGLGAEGYTF | TGCAGCGTTGAAGGTCTGGGGGCGGAGGGCTACACCTTC
TRBJ2-7 | TRBV5-1 | - | - | CASSFGSTGPYEQYF | TGCGCCAGCAGCTTTGGGTCAACAGGGCCCTACGAGCAGTACTTC
TRBJ1-5 | TRBV6-4 | - | few | CASSDGRLINQPQHF | TGTGCCAGCAGTGACGGTCGCCTGATAAATCAGCCCCAGCATTTT
TRBJ1-1 | TRBV12-3/TRBV12-4 | - | - | CASSLGTEAFF | TGTGCCAGCAGTTTGGGCACTGAAGCTTTCTTT
TRBJ2-1 | TRBV28 | TRBD2 | - | CASSLPGLAGEAYNEQFF | TGTGCCAGCAGTTTACCTGGACTAGCGGGAGAGGCCTACAATGAGCAGTTCTTC
TRBJ2-2 | TRBV21-1 | - | few | CASSEGQGVSDGELFF | TGTGCCAGCAGCGAAGGACAGGGGGTTAGTGACGGGGAGCTGTTTTTT
TRBJ2-1 | TRBV9 | TRBD2 | - | CASSVRLAEYNEQFF | TGTGCCAGCAGCGTACGACTAGCGGAGTACAATGAGCAGTTCTTC
TRBJ1-1 | TRBV28 | TRBD1 | - | CASSWGQGNTEAFF | TGTGCCAGCAGTTGGGGACAGGGTAACACTGAAGCTTTCTTT
TRBJ1-4 | TRBV6-5 | - | - | CASSYSTSINEKLFF | TGTGCCAGCAGTTACTCGACCAGCATTAATGAAAAACTGTTTTTT
TRBJ2-7 | TRBV28 | TRBD1 | - | CASSLGTGREQYF | TGTGCCAGCAGTCTCGGGACAGGGCGCGAGCAGTACTTC
TRBJ2-3 | TRBV5-1 | - | - | CASSSWDGTSTDTQYF | TGCGCCAGCAGCTCGTGGGACGGTACTAGCACAGATACGCAGTATTTT
TRBJ1-1 | TRBV6-2/TRBV6-3 | TRBD1 | - | CASSQPRQGSTEAFF | TGTGCCAGCAGCCAACCCCGACAGGGATCCACTGAAGCTTTCTTT
TRBJ1-6 | TRBV3-1/TRBV3-2 | TRBD1 | - | CASSDGQGVNSPLHF | TGTGCCAGCAGCGACGGACAGGGGGTTAATTCACCCCTCCACTTT
TRBJ2-5 | TRBV5-1 | TRBD1 | - | CASSLVYRGEETQYF | TGCGCCAGCAGCTTGGTCTACAGGGGGGAAGAGACCCAGTACTTC
TRBJ1-4 | TRBV4-3 | - | - | CASSQEGPRGSNEKLFF | TGCGCCAGCAGCCAAGAGGGGCCCCGGGGTTCAAATGAAAAACTGTTTTTT
TRBJ1-1 | TRBV2 | TRBD1 | - | CASSDLTGGATEAFF | TGTGCCAGCAGTGATTTAACAGGGGGCGCGACTGAAGCTTTCTTT
TRBJ1-3 | TRBV10-1 | - | - | CASSLHTGPSGNTIYF | TGCGCCAGCAGTCTCCACACAGGCCCCTCTGGAAACACCATATATTTT
TRBJ2-7 | TRBV12-3/TRBV12-4 | TRBD1 | - | CASSSGGTYEQYF | TGTGCCAGCAGTTCAGGGGGTACCTACGAGCAGTACTTC
TRBJ1-2 | TRBV11-2 | - | - | CASSAVARYGYTF | TGTGCCAGCAGCGCGGTCGCTCGCTATGGCTACACCTTC
TRBJ1-5 | TRBV7-2 | - | once | CASSTRAGFGSNQPQHF | TGTGCCAGCAGCACCCGGGCGGGGTTTGGGAGCAATCAGCCCCAGCATTTT
TRBJ2-4 | TRBV25-1 | - | few | CASSDFIGRGENIQYF | TGTGCCAGCAGTGATTTTATCGGGCGGGGAGAAAACATTCAGTACTTC
TRBJ1-2 | TRBV10-3 | - | few | CAISENRDNGYTF | TGTGCCATCAGTGAGAATAGGGACAACGGCTACACCTTC
TRBJ1-1 | TRBV15 | - | - | CATSREWWGPEAFF | TGTGCCACCAGCAGAGAGTGGTGGGGGCCTGAAGCTTTCTTT
TRBJ2-5 | TRBV19 | - | - | CASSTPRETQYF | TGTGCCAGTAGTACACCCAGGGAGACCCAGTACTTC
TRBJ2-3 | TRBV7-9 | - | - | CASSPPGATDTQYF | TGTGCCAGCTCCCCCCCGGGTGCCACAGATACGCAGTATTTT
TRBJ2-5 | TRBV7-3 | TRBD2 | - | CASSLGLREDTGETQYF | TGTGCCAGCAGCTTAGGACTCCGGGAGGATACAGGAGAGACCCAGTACTTC
TRBJ1-2 | TRBV28 | - | - | CASSEATGQSLYGYTF | TGTGCCAGCAGTGAAGCAACGGGACAAAGCCTCTATGGCTACACCTTC
TRBJ1-1 | TRBV10-2 | - | - | CASSAQGSEAFF | TGCGCCAGCAGTGCGCAAGGGAGTGAAGCTTTCTTT
TRBJ2-7 | TRBV30 | TRBD1 | - | CAWSVRDRLDEQYF | TGTGCCTGGAGTGTACGGGACAGGTTGGACGAGCAGTACTTC
TRBJ2-7 | TRBV7-8 | TRBD2 | - | CASTQGTSGSYEQYF | TGTGCCAGCACCCAAGGGACTAGCGGGAGCTACGAGCAGTACTTC
TRBJ2-3 | TRBV11-2 | - | - | CASSGNRDTQYF | TGTGCCAGCAGCGGAAACAGGGATACGCAGTATTTT
TRBJ2-2 | TRBV7-2 | - | - | CASRLTSPGELFF | TGTGCCAGCAGACTTACTAGCCCCGGGGAGCTGTTTTTT